Listed below are T cell receptor beta chains from one sample, sequenced in a study of CXCR3-negative and CXCR3-positive naive CD8 T cells. One entry per CDR3 protein, without DNA, is what TCRdb gives after re-calling the 5' RACE reads. This sample carries about 130,000 distinct CDR3 sequences, with roughly 0.31% going to the ten biggest clones. Material for sequencing was naive CXCR3- CD8+ T cells from blood. All receptors come from a human donor in good health. Some clones in this sample may be carry-over from other donors' samples. Each CDR3 is given with its conserved first and last residue.

cdr3_length: 15; v_call: TRBV10-3; j_call: TRBJ2-7; cdr3_aa: CATQPLLQPTDEQYF
cdr3_length: 14; v_call: TRBV4-3; j_call: TRBJ2-5; cdr3_aa: CASSQVTGGETQYF
cdr3_length: 15; v_call: TRBV20-1; j_call: TRBJ2-1; cdr3_aa: CSARAGTSVYNEQFF
cdr3_length: 13; v_call: TRBV29-1; j_call: TRBJ1-2; cdr3_aa: CSVRSSGPAGYTF
cdr3_length: 16; v_call: TRBV5-6; j_call: TRBJ2-1; cdr3_aa: CASSLIDSEQEDEQFF
cdr3_length: 13; v_call: TRBV27; j_call: TRBJ2-5; cdr3_aa: CASSTSGRETQYF
cdr3_length: 16; v_call: TRBV4-1; j_call: TRBJ2-7; cdr3_aa: CASSQDDRDGFHEQYF
cdr3_length: 14; v_call: TRBV6-2/TRBV6-3; j_call: TRBJ2-3; cdr3_aa: CASSYGGGADTQYF
cdr3_length: 15; v_call: TRBV4-1; j_call: TRBJ2-1; cdr3_aa: CASSLSGQGHSEQFF
cdr3_length: 14; v_call: TRBV29-1; j_call: TRBJ1-2; cdr3_aa: CSAGSDPRGYGYTF
cdr3_length: 14; v_call: TRBV5-1; j_call: TRBJ2-3; cdr3_aa: CASSLGGGTDTQYF
cdr3_length: 14; v_call: TRBV20-1; j_call: TRBJ2-7; cdr3_aa: CSARPGQVSYEQYF
cdr3_length: 17; v_call: TRBV6-6; j_call: TRBJ2-1; cdr3_aa: CASSYFKRTGGFNEQFF
cdr3_length: 16; v_call: TRBV21-1; j_call: TRBJ2-1; cdr3_aa: CASRENTSRAYNGQFF
cdr3_length: 16; v_call: TRBV28; j_call: TRBJ2-3; cdr3_aa: CASSLGAGRWADTQYF
cdr3_length: 12; v_call: TRBV10-3; j_call: TRBJ2-3; cdr3_aa: CAINSFGDTQYF
cdr3_length: 14; v_call: TRBV12-3/TRBV12-4; j_call: TRBJ1-1; cdr3_aa: CASSWSPRTGEAFF
cdr3_length: 14; v_call: TRBV12-3/TRBV12-4; j_call: TRBJ2-1; cdr3_aa: CASRFTGSDNEQFF
cdr3_length: 11; v_call: TRBV7-9; j_call: TRBJ2-5; cdr3_aa: CASSLERTQYF
cdr3_length: 15; v_call: TRBV5-1; j_call: TRBJ2-1; cdr3_aa: CASSPKELDYNEQFF
cdr3_length: 13; v_call: TRBV6-5; j_call: TRBJ2-1; cdr3_aa: CASSYSFGNEQFF
cdr3_length: 14; v_call: TRBV4-1; j_call: TRBJ2-1; cdr3_aa: CASSHAATENEQLF
cdr3_length: 19; v_call: TRBV7-8; j_call: TRBJ2-6; cdr3_aa: CASSTPEATHPSGANVLTF
cdr3_length: 13; v_call: TRBV2; j_call: TRBJ1-2; cdr3_aa: CASSPAGMDGYTF
cdr3_length: 17; v_call: TRBV3-1; j_call: TRBJ2-6; cdr3_aa: CASSQGTSSSGANVLTF
cdr3_length: 14; v_call: TRBV20-1; j_call: TRBJ2-7; cdr3_aa: CSASPAGSSYEQYF
cdr3_length: 13; v_call: TRBV20-1; j_call: TRBJ1-5; cdr3_aa: CSARRQEYQPQHF
cdr3_length: 17; v_call: TRBV29-1; j_call: TRBJ2-5; cdr3_aa: CSVERSLAGVITETQYF
cdr3_length: 13; v_call: TRBV7-2; j_call: TRBJ2-7; cdr3_aa: CASSLVGLYEQYF
cdr3_length: 13; v_call: TRBV4-1; j_call: TRBJ2-7; cdr3_aa: CASSQVDWYEQYF
cdr3_length: 16; v_call: TRBV28; j_call: TRBJ2-1; cdr3_aa: CASKMRLAGSYNEQFF